These 2 T cell receptor beta chains were all obtained from the same sample, sequenced in a study of T cell responses to AZD1222 COVID-19 vaccine. Profiling relied on immunoSEQ multiplex PCR, and the TCRdb table lists in-frame clones only, not all of them. The table shows about 140,000 clones, with nearly 95% occurring only once. This sample comprised peripheral blood, obtained 28 days after the second AZD1222 dose. These receptors were collected from an adult who received the AZD1222 COVID-19 vaccine.

This rearrangement joins TRBV13 to TRBJ2-2, with 8 bases aligning to TRBD1. The CDR3 consists of 17 residues. Trimming cost V 3 bases and J 3 bases; bases outside gene matches: 9. Germline V gives CDR1 PRHDT, CDR2 FYEKMQ (reference sequence). Here the CDR3 DNA reads TGTGCCAGCAGCTTGGACATGACAGGGGTCGACACCGGGGAGCTGTTTTTT. This gives the protein CASSLDMTGVDTGELFF.

The V call is TRBV30, the J call TRBJ1-2, with D hard to call. V lost 0 bases and J lost 6, with 11 bases in between. The germline gives CDR1 GTSNPN, CDR2 SVGIG (reference sequence). The CDR3 is 13 residues long. CDR3 sequence (DNA): TGTGCCTGGAGTGTATGGGGTCCGGATGGCTACACCTTC. This translates into CAWSVWGPDGYTF.